These 28 T cell receptor beta chains share one sample of origin, sequenced in a study of blood T cell repertoires in COVID-19. Here immunoSEQ multiplex PCR was the method, and the copy in TCRdb shows in-frame clones only, minus some. The table has tens of thousands of clones, roughly 72% seen once. Material for sequencing was peripheral blood. These receptors all come from a woman aged 55 to 70 in a cohort sampled during active or convalescent COVID-19.

This chain links TRBV27 with TRBJ2-1; 10 bases align to TRBD2. Trimming cost V 4 bases and J 4 bases; bases outside gene matches: 10. The germline V gene encodes CDR1 MNHEY and CDR2 SMNVEV (reference sequence). The CDR3 is made up of 17 amino acids. The CDR3 protein is CASSWSSGGAEYNEQFF. In nucleotides, the CDR3 is TGTGCCAGCAGTTGGTCTAGCGGGGGAGCGGAATACAATGAGCAGTTCTTC.

The chain is built from TRBV7-3 and TRBJ2-3; D is perhaps TRBD2 (5 bases). The germline gives CDR1 SGHTA, CDR2 FQGTGA. V was clipped by 3 bases and J by 6 bases, with 13 bases between them. The CDR3 runs to 14 residues. CDR3 in DNA: TGTGCCAGCAGCTTCGATCGGGGATCGGATACGCAGTATTTT. This translates into CASSFDRGSDTQYF.

This sequence joins TRBV7-8 and TRBJ2-3, with 10 bases that match TRBD1. There are 17 residues in the CDR3. Unmatched junction bases numbered 12, after V lost 5 bases and J lost 4 bases. The germline CDR1 and CDR2 sequences are SGHVS and FQNEAQ. The chain's CDR3 is CASSLNRDRGFPDTQYF. CDR3 in DNA: TGTGCCAGCAGCCTAAACCGGGACAGGGGATTCCCAGATACGCAGTATTTT.

The gene calls are TRBV19 and TRBJ2-7, with TRBD2 matching 8 bases. Germline V lookup: CDR1 LNHDA, CDR2 SQIVND (reference sequence). Trimming at V came to 5 bases and at J to 2 bases, leaving 2 bases not matched to a gene. The CDR3 runs to 13 residues. CDR3 region: CASSFSGAYEQYF. CDR3 nucleotides: TGTGCCAGTAGTTTTAGCGGGGCCTACGAGCAGTACTTC. Based on the CDR3 plus reference TRBV19 and TRBJ2-7, the full variable domain is DGGITQSPKYLFRKEGQNVTLSCEQNLNHDAMYWYRQDPGQGLRLIYYSQIVNDFQKGDIAEGYSVSREKKESFPLTVTSAQKNPTAFYLCASSFSGAYEQYFGPGTRLTVT.

This clone was counted between two and nine times. The genes are TRBV28 and TRBJ1-2; TRBD1 matches at 8 bases. CDR1 and CDR2 (germline): MDHEN, SYDVKM. V was clipped by 3 bases and J by 8 bases; unmatched bases: 2. The CDR3 loop spans 12 amino acids. This CDR3 reads CASSFQGAGYTF. The CDR3 coding sequence is TGTGCCAGCAGTTTTCAGGGGGCCGGCTACACCTTC.

The chain recombines TRBV6-5 with TRBJ1-2, with 11 positions matching TRBD1. V trimming: 4 bases; J trimming: 8 bases; junction bases outside the gene matches: 6. This CDR3 region has 14 residues. CDR1 is MNHEY and CDR2 is SVGAGI in the germline V gene. The CDR3 here is CASSWDGTGGGYTF. DNA of the CDR3: TGTGCCAGCAGTTGGGACGGGACAGGGGGAGGCTACACCTTC.

This clone was seen a single time. CDR3 region: CATSGGAAYNEQFF. The CDR3 DNA reads as TGCGCCACCAGCGGGGGGGCCGCCTACAATGAGCAGTTCTTC. The J gene is TRBJ2-1, the V gene TRBV10-1, with 10 bases matching TRBD2. After removal of 10 bases from V and 2 bases from J, the junction contained 5 bases not matched to a gene. The CDR3 runs 14 residues. CDR1 is WNHNN and CDR2 is SYGVQD in the germline V gene (reference sequence).

J is TRBJ1-5 and V is TRBV11-2, with 11 bases that match TRBD1. Losses at the gene ends were 1 base for V and 6 bases for J; bases not matched to a gene: 8. The CDR3 consists of 17 residues. Looked up from germline, CDR1 is SGHAT and CDR2 is FQNNGV. The CDR3 protein is CASSLVVRTGGSQPQHF. DNA for the CDR3: TGTGCCAGCAGCTTAGTTGTCCGGACAGGGGGCTCTCAGCCCCAGCATTTT.

This clone was seen a handful of times. This rearrangement joins TRBV28 to TRBJ1-2; tentatively, D is TRBD1 (5 bases). The CDR3 is 11 residues long. The germline V gene encodes CDR1 MDHEN and CDR2 SYDVKM. V was pared by 6 bases and J by 4 bases, with 6 bases between. This chain's CDR3 is CASSDSYGYTF. The CDR3 DNA reads TGTGCCAGCAGCGACAGCTATGGCTACACCTTC.

V gene TRBV7-6 combines with J gene TRBJ2-5; D might be TRBD1 (6 bases). CDR3 size: 15 residues. The V gene's germline CDR1 is SGHVS and CDR2 FNYEAQ. With 4 bases removed from V and 5 bases from J, the gap between germline ends came to 17 bases. The CDR3 DNA sequence: TGTGCCAGCAGCTCCAACACCGCCAGGGGTGAGACCCAGTACTTC. Translated: CASSSNTARGETQYF.

This clone was counted between two and nine times. In the same sample, other DNA sequences code for this CDR3. This chain links TRBV9 with TRBJ1-1; no definite D call. Trimming took 0 bases from V and 1 from J, leaving 10 bases between them. The CDR3 totals 15 residues. Germline V lookup: CDR1 SGDLS, CDR2 YYNGEE. CDR3 residues: CASSVGSVPNTEAFF. CDR3 coding DNA: TGTGCCAGCAGCGTAGGTTCAGTTCCGAACACTGAAGCTTTCTTT.

The chain has TRBV6-1 and TRBJ2-4; D remains ambiguous. V dropped 1 base and J dropped 0 bases, with 10 bases sitting between them. Germline CDR1 is MNHNS and CDR2 is SASEGT. The CDR3 sequence is 16 residues long. Here the CDR3 DNA reads TGTGCCAGCAGTGAAGTCCCGATCGGAGCCAAAAACATTCAGTACTTC. Its translation: CASSEVPIGAKNIQYF.

The rearrangement joins TRBV5-4 to TRBJ2-3; possibly TRBD2 for D (5 bases). Trimming stripped 0 bases from V and 1 base from J, with 12 bases between. The CDR3 totals 16 residues. Germline V CDR1 and CDR2: SGHNT, YYREEE (reference sequence). In DNA, the CDR3 is TGTGCCAGCAGCTTGGAGGTATCGAGGGGCACAGATACGCAGTATTTT. It specifies CASSLEVSRGTDTQYF.

The chain couples TRBV19 to TRBJ1-4; 7 bases map to TRBD1. Germline loops: CDR1 LNHDA, CDR2 SQIVND (reference sequence). CDR3 length: 15 amino acids. With V trimmed by 4 bases and J by 8 bases, 10 bases remained unmatched. The CDR3 sequence is CASSTNGQAREKLFF. The CDR3 DNA is TGTGCCAGTAGTACTAACGGACAGGCCCGGGAAAAACTGTTTTTT.

J is TRBJ2-2 and V is TRBV11-2; possibly TRBD2 for D (6 bases). CDR3 length: 13 residues. V was cut by 3 bases and J by 4 bases, with 6 bases left in between. CDR1 and CDR2 from the germline V gene are SGHAT and FQNNGV. The CDR3: CASSLTSTGELFF. CDR3 coding DNA: TGTGCCAGCAGCTTGACTAGCACCGGGGAGCTGTTTTTT.

The J gene is TRBJ2-1, the V gene TRBV5-4, with 16 bases fitting TRBD2. This CDR3 region has 18 residues. J gave up 7 bases and V 4 bases, and 11 bases lay outside the gene matches. The germline gives CDR1 SGHNT, CDR2 YYREEE (reference sequence). For the CDR3, the DNA is TGTGCCAGCAGCGGATTGCGGGGACTAGCGGGGGGGCATAATGAGCAGTTCTTC. It encodes CASSGLRGLAGGHNEQFF.

The chain recombines TRBV29-1 with TRBJ2-1; D remains ambiguous. V lost 4 bases, J lost 0 bases, and 7 bases lay in between. The CDR3 consists of 13 residues. CDR1 is SQVTM, CDR2 ANQGSEA, per germline. The CDR3 DNA reads as TGCAGCGTTGTGGAGAGCTCCTACAATGAGCAGTTCTTC. Translation gives CSVVESSYNEQFF.

The chain recombines TRBV19 with TRBJ1-2; 12 bases align to TRBD1. CDR1 is LNHDA and CDR2 is SQIVND in the germline V gene (reference sequence). The CDR3 has 18 residues. V lost 3 bases and J lost 3; bases outside the gene matches: 11. The CDR3 DNA reads TGTGCCAGTAGTATCCGAACCGGGACAGGGGGCTTTTACTATGGCTACACCTTC. This encodes CASSIRTGTGGFYYGYTF.

The chain couples TRBV5-6 to TRBJ1-1; no clear D gene. The CDR3 has 13 amino acids. Trimming cost V 5 bases and J 0 bases, with 8 bases left between them. Germline V CDR1 and CDR2: SGHDT, YYEEEE. CDR3 residues: CASRLLVNTEAFF. CDR3 nucleotides: TGTGCCAGCAGGTTGTTAGTGAACACTGAAGCTTTCTTT.

This clone was recorded a few times. V and J are TRBV21-1 and TRBJ2-7; the table's D call, TRBD1, has no DNA check behind it. TRBV21-1 is termed a pseudogene. The CDR3 covers 16 residues. CDR3 nucleotide sequence: TGTGCCAGCAGCCCCTGGGATAGGACAGGATCCTACGAGCAGTACTTC. Its translation: CASSPWDRTGSYEQYF.

In this sample, this clone turned up a few times. This chain links TRBV7-6 with TRBJ2-3, with 9 bases lining up with TRBD2. This CDR3 has 16 amino acids. V shed 0 bases, J shed 0 bases, and the junction held 1 base outside the gene matches. Per germline, CDR1 SGHVS and CDR2 FNYEAQ. CDR3: CASSLALAGSTDTQYF. The CDR3 nucleotides are TGTGCCAGCAGCTTAGCGCTAGCGGGGAGCACAGATACGCAGTATTTT.

The chain couples TRBV6-6 to TRBJ2-1; the match to TRBD1 covers 9 bases. V shed 6 bases, J shed 8 bases, and the junction held 5 bases outside the gene matches. Germline lookup yields CDR1 MNHNY and CDR2 SVGAGI (reference sequence). The CDR3 spans 13 residues. CDR3 coding DNA: TGTGCCAGCAGCCGGGACAGGGTTGATGAGCAGTTCTTC. Residues: CASSRDRVDEQFF.

The rearrangement joins TRBV24-1 to TRBJ1-4, with D possibly being TRBD1 (5 bases). The ends were cut back, 3 bases at V and 7 bases at J, with 11 bases in the middle. The CDR3 is 14 amino acids. Germline assignment: CDR1 KGHDR and CDR2 SFDVKD. The CDR3 DNA is TGTGCCACCAGTGATGCAGGGCCTACTGAAAAACTGTTTTTT. Amino acids: CATSDAGPTEKLFF.

The J gene is TRBJ2-1, the V gene TRBV24-1, with D perhaps TRBD2 (5 bases). Germline V CDR1 and CDR2: KGHDR, SFDVKD. This CDR3 is built from 13 residues. V lost 7 bases and J lost 10, with 16 bases in between. CDR3 nucleotide sequence: TGTGCCACCAGCGAGCGGACTTTTGGCGAGCAGTTCTTC. This translates into CATSERTFGEQFF.

The chain combines TRBV29-1 with TRBJ2-7; weak D call: TRBD1 (6 bases). Trimming cost V 5 bases and J 0 bases, with 8 bases left between them. Germline CDR1 SQVTM, CDR2 ANQGSEA. This CDR3 comprises 12 residues. DNA for the CDR3: TGCAGCGTTATGACAGGCTCCTACGAGCAGTACTTC. Protein sequence: CSVMTGSYEQYF.

The chain couples TRBV5-1 to TRBJ2-3; TRBD2 matches 7 bases. The CDR3 is made up of 15 amino acids. Germline lookup yields CDR1 SGHRS and CDR2 YFSETQ. Losses at the gene ends were 2 bases for V and 7 bases for J; bases not matched to a gene: 10. The CDR3 nucleotides are TGCGCCAGCAGCTTCTCATTAGGGCGGGGGAATACGCAGTATTTT. Its protein product is CASSFSLGRGNTQYF.

The gene calls are TRBV10-3 and TRBJ2-7, with 9 nucleotides matching TRBD1. The junction had 4 bases not matched to a gene; V was cut back by 5 bases and J by 2 bases. CDR1 is ENHRY, CDR2 SYGVKD, per germline. The CDR3 is made up of 14 amino acids. The CDR3 sequence is CAISWDRETYEQYF. The CDR3 DNA follows: TGTGCCATCAGTTGGGACAGGGAGACCTACGAGCAGTACTTC.

The rearrangement links TRBV6-1 to TRBJ2-7; D gene ambiguous. The ends were cut back, 0 bases at V and 1 base at J, with 7 bases in the middle. The CDR3 is 14 amino acids. Germline loops: CDR1 MNHNS, CDR2 SASEGT. CDR3 coding DNA: TGTGCCAGCAGTGAAGCATCGACTTCCTACGAGCAGTACTTC. Translating it yields CASSEASTSYEQYF.